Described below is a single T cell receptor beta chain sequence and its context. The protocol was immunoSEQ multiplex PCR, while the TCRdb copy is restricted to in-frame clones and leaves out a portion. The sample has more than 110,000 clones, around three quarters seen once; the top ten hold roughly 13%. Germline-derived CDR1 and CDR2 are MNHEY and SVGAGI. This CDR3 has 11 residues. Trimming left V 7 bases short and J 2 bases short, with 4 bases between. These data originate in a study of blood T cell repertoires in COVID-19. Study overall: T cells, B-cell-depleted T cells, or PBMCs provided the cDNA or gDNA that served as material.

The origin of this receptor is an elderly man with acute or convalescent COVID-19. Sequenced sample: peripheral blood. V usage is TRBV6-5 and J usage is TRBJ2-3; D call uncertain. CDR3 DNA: TGTGCCAGCACCTACACAGATACGCAGTATTTT. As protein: CASTYTDTQYF.